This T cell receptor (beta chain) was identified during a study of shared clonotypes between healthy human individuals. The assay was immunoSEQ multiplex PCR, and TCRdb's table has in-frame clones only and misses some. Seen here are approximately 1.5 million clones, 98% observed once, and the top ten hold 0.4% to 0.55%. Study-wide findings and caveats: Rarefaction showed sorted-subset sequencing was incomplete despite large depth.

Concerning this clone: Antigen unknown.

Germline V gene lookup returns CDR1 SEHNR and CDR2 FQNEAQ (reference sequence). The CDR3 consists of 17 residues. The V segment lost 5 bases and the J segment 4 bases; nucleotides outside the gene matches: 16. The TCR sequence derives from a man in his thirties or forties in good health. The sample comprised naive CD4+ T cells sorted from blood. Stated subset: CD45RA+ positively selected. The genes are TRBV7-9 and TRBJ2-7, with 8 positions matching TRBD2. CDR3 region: CASSINRGGRRLYEQYF. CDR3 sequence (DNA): TGTGCCAGCAGCATTAATCGGGGGGGACGAAGGTTGTACGAGCAGTACTTC.